The next 8 T cell receptor beta chains were all read from a single sample in a study of blood T cell repertoires in COVID-19. Generated by immunoSEQ multiplex PCR, the TCRdb table keeps only in-frame clones and is missing some. The repertoire holds roughly 230,000 clones, with nearly 90% as singletons. Sequencing was carried out using peripheral blood. These TCRs come from a human donor in a cohort sampled during active COVID-19.

The chain combines TRBV11-2 with TRBJ1-1, with D tentatively TRBD1 (6 bases). With 1 base removed from V and 4 bases from J, the gap between germline ends came to 16 bases. The germline gives CDR1 SGHAT, CDR2 FQNNGV. The CDR3 is 16 residues long. The CDR3 is CASSLASTGIGTEAFF. CDR3 sequence (DNA): TGTGCCAGCAGCTTAGCTTCTACAGGGATTGGCACTGAAGCTTTCTTT.

This sequence joins TRBV4-3 and TRBJ2-7; D gene uncertain. From germline, CDR1 is LGHNA and CDR2 YSLEER. CDR3 length equals 12 residues. Trimming removed 0 bases at V and 3 bases at J, with 3 bases between. CDR3: CASSQDNYEQYF. The CDR3 DNA reads as TGCGCCAGCAGCCAAGACAACTACGAGCAGTACTTC.

The chain is built from TRBV19 and TRBJ2-7; 10 bases map to TRBD1. Germline lookup yields CDR1 LNHDA and CDR2 SQIVND (reference sequence). This CDR3 is built from 16 residues. After removal of 1 base from V and 4 bases from J, the junction contained 7 bases not matched to a gene. The CDR3 here is CASSIVPGQGTYEQYF. The DNA of the CDR3 is TGTGCCAGTAGTATAGTGCCGGGACAGGGGACGTACGAGCAGTACTTC.

V is TRBV30 and J is TRBJ2-7, with D perhaps matching TRBD1 (5 bases). The CDR3 has 14 residues. Per the germline V gene, CDR1 is GTSNPN and CDR2 is SVGIG (reference sequence). Trimming left V 0 bases short and J 2 bases short, with 11 bases between. CDR3: CAWSVYGATYEQYF. The CDR3 region has the DNA TGTGCCTGGAGTGTATATGGGGCAACCTACGAGCAGTACTTC.

This sequence joins TRBV12-3 or TRBV12-4 and TRBJ2-7; D may be TRBD1 (5 bases). The V end was cut by 5 bases, the J end by 3 bases, with 11 bases between. The CDR3 has 13 amino acids. Here the CDR3 reads CASSATVLYEQYF. The CDR3, as DNA: TGTGCCAGCAGTGCGACAGTCCTCTACGAGCAGTACTTC.

The chain's CDR3 is CATRPGQGPLWGGYTF. The CDR3 nucleotides are TGTGCCACCCGCCCGGGACAGGGCCCCTTGTGGGGGGGCTACACCTTC. The rearrangement uses TRBV28 and TRBJ1-2, with 9 bases matching TRBD1. The ends lost 10 bases at V and 8 bases at J; junction bases unmatched: 20. Per germline, CDR1 MDHEN and CDR2 SYDVKM. This CDR3 spans 16 amino acids.

The chain uses TRBV6-2 or TRBV6-3 and TRBJ2-1; 10 nucleotides agree with TRBD2. V shed 0 bases, J shed 5 bases, and the junction held 4 bases outside the gene matches. Germline CDR1 MNHEY, CDR2 SVGEGT. This CDR3 is built from 16 residues. The CDR3 reads CASSYSTAGGNNEQFF. The CDR3 nucleotides are TGTGCCAGCAGTTACTCGACAGCGGGGGGGAACAATGAGCAGTTCTTC.

V gene TRBV6-6 combines with J gene TRBJ2-2; D might be TRBD2 (7 bases). Germline CDR1 reads MNHNY; CDR2 reads SVGAGI (reference sequence). The CDR3 contains 14 residues. With 8 bases removed from V and 0 bases from J, the gap between germline ends came to 10 bases. The CDR3 DNA reads as TGTGCCAGCGAGGGGGGGCCGAACACCGGGGAGCTGTTTTTT. As protein: CASEGGPNTGELFF.